These T cell receptor beta chains were read from a single sample in a study of T cells in tumors after PD-1 blockade. The data were produced by immunoSEQ multiplex PCR, yet TCRdb's version contains in-frame clones alone and is incomplete. The table includes 20,000 to 25,000 clones, around 80% detected once. The sample was PBMCs, taken before anti-PD-1 treatment. Every receptor here comes from a human donor with basal cell carcinoma. CDR3s include the opening cysteine and the closing phenylalanine or tryptophan. The D gene is left open where the match is weak. Some rows mark clone size as missing; the rest say once, few, many or name a class of expanded clone.

>.|TRBV6-1|TRBJ1-2|.
CASSEGGGGAGYTF
TGTGCCAGCAGTGAAGGGGGAGGGGGAGCTGGCTACACCTTC
>.|TRBV6-2/TRBV6-3|TRBJ2-2|few
CASSRQPGETLFF
TGTGCCAGCAGCCGACAACCGGGGGAGACGCTGTTTTTT
>.|TRBV7-3|TRBJ1-1|.
CASSLDQGGTEAFF
TGTGCCAGCAGCTTAGACCAGGGAGGCACTGAAGCTTTCTTT
>.|TRBV28|TRBJ2-7|.
CASSLRAGDLHEQYF
TGTGCCAGCAGTTTAAGGGCAGGGGATCTCCACGAGCAGTACTTC
>TRBD2|TRBV2|TRBJ2-3|.
CASQLASSTDTQYF
TGTGCCAGTCAACTAGCGTCGAGCACAGATACGCAGTATTTT
>.|TRBV5-5|TRBJ1-3|.
CASSLDGGTDSGNTIYF
TGTGCCAGCAGCTTGGATGGGGGGACCGACTCTGGAAACACCATATATTTT
>TRBD2|TRBV3-1/TRBV3-2|TRBJ2-2|.
CASSQDVGLSGELFF
TGTGCCAGCAGCCAAGATGTGGGACTATCCGGGGAGCTGTTTTTT
>TRBD1|TRBV2|TRBJ1-6|.
CASTRTGGFYNSPLHF
TGTGCCAGCACCAGGACAGGGGGTTTCTATAATTCACCCCTCCACTTT
>TRBD1|TRBV4-3|TRBJ1-5|.
CASSGTGGGQPQHF
TGCGCCAGCAGCGGGACAGGGGGCGGTCAGCCCCAGCATTTT
>TRBD2|TRBV4-2|TRBJ2-3|once
CASSETSGGGTDTQYF
TGTGCCAGCAGCGAAACTAGCGGGGGCGGCACAGATACGCAGTATTTT
>TRBD1|TRBV5-5|TRBJ2-3|.
CASSITGAGGDTQYF
TGTGCCAGCAGCATTACAGGGGCTGGGGGAGATACGCAGTATTTT
>.|TRBV6-6|TRBJ2-7|.
CASSYDIRKHYEQYF
TGTGCCAGCAGTTACGATATCAGGAAACACTACGAGCAGTACTTC
>.|TRBV9|TRBJ1-1|.
CASSPGQWNTEAFF
TGTGCCAGCAGCCCAGGACAGTGGAACACTGAAGCTTTCTTT
>TRBD1|TRBV6-5|TRBJ2-2|.
CASRSGGHTGELFF
TGTGCCAGCAGATCAGGGGGTCACACCGGGGAGCTGTTTTTT
>.|TRBV20-1|TRBJ2-7|once
CSASLQPDQEQYF
TGCAGTGCTAGTTTACAGCCTGATCAGGAGCAGTACTTC
>.|TRBV6-6|TRBJ2-2|.
CASSYSFGGELFF
TGTGCCAGCAGTTACTCTTTTGGTGGGGAGCTGTTTTTT
>.|TRBV4-1|TRBJ1-5|few
CASSPQAAVLNQPQHF
TGCGCCAGCAGCCCCCAGGCGGCAGTTCTTAATCAGCCCCAGCATTTT
>.|TRBV3-1/TRBV3-2|TRBJ2-5|.
CASSQADSQETQYF
TGTGCCAGCAGCCAAGCGGACAGCCAAGAGACCCAGTACTTC
>.|TRBV12-3/TRBV12-4|TRBJ2-1|.
CASRHNNEQFF
TGTGCCAGCAGGCATAACAATGAGCAGTTCTTC
>.|TRBV28|TRBJ1-1|medium-sized
CASRVPSDTEAFF
TGTGCCAGCAGGGTGCCTTCGGACACTGAAGCTTTCTTT
>TRBD2|TRBV4-2|TRBJ2-3|.
CASSQAGGDTDTQYF
TGTGCCAGCAGCCAAGCGGGGGGAGACACAGATACGCAGTATTTT
>.|TRBV2|TRBJ2-5|.
CASTKTLQETQYF
TGTGCCAGCACCAAGACACTTCAAGAGACCCAGTACTTC
>.|TRBV5-1|TRBJ2-7|medium-sized
CASSVELASYEQYF
TGCGCCAGCAGCGTTGAACTTGCCTCCTACGAGCAGTACTTC
>.|TRBV19|TRBJ2-7|.
CASRPRQGAYEQYF
TGTGCCAGTAGACCAAGACAAGGAGCCTACGAGCAGTACTTC
>.|TRBV5-1|TRBJ2-1|.
CASSLDGRYNEQFF
TGCGCCAGCAGCTTGGACGGACGATACAATGAGCAGTTCTTC
>TRBD1|TRBV7-2|TRBJ2-5|.
CASSSGQGVWETQYF
TGTGCCAGCAGCTCGGGACAGGGGGTCTGGGAGACCCAGTACTTC
>TRBD2|TRBV14|TRBJ2-1|.
CASSQGSGAGGYNEQFF
TGTGCCAGCAGCCAAGGATCAGGAGCGGGGGGGTACAATGAGCAGTTCTTC
>TRBD1|TRBV6-2/TRBV6-3|TRBJ2-5|once
CASSGRPGTGRETQYF
TGTGCCAGCAGTGGACGTCCCGGGACAGGGAGAGAGACCCAGTACTTC